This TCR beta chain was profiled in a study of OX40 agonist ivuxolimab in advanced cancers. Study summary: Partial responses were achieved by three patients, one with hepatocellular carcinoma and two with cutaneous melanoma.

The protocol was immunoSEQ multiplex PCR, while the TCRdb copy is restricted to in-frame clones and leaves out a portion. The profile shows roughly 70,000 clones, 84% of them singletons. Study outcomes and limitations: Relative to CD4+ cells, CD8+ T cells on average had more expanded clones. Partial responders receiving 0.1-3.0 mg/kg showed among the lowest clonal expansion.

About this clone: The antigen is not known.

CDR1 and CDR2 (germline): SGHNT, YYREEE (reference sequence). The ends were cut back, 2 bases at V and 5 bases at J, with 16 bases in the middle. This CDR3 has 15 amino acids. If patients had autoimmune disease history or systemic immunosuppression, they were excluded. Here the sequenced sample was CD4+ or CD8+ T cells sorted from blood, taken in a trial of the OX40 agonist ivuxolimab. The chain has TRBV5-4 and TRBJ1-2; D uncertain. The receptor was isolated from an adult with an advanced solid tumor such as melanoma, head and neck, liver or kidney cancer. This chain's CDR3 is CASSLDQSGWYGYTF. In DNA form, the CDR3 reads TGTGCCAGCAGCTTAGATCAATCGGGGTGGTATGGCTACACCTTC. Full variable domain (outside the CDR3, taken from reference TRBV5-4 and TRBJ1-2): ETGVTQSPTHLIKTRGQQVTLRCSSQSGHNTVSWYQQALGQGPQFIFQYYREEENGRGNFPPRFSGLQFPNYSSELNVNALELDDSALYLCASSLDQSGWYGYTFGSGTRLTVV.